This section outlines one TCR beta chain sequence together with its context. Its cognate antigen is unknown. The data derive from a study of Ad26.COV2.S vaccination and SARS-CoV-2 variants. Study as a whole: Participant was drawn from the COV1001 Ad26.COV2.S trial arm.

The CDR3 consists of 15 residues. Deletions cut 5 bases from V and 5 bases from J, with 15 bases between. Germline-derived CDR1 and CDR2 are SGHAT and FQNNGV. TCRdb's table, derived via immunoSEQ multiplex PCR, lists solely in-frame clones and lacks some. The sample lists 330,000 or so clones, about nine tenths occurring once. As for treatment: around 19 received Ad26.COV2.S at low or high dose, single or two shots; about 5 received placebo; per-sample allocation not given. Day 63 after the first injection of vaccine or placebo was the sampling time. Whole-study results and caveats: After vaccination, substantial breadth of spike-specific CD8+ and CD4+ responses was reported.

The material sequenced was peripheral blood, taken in a trial of Ad26.COV2.S vaccine versus placebo. The sequence was obtained from a person between 18 and 65 years old who received the Ad26.COV2.S COVID-19 vaccine or a placebo. The rearrangement links TRBV11-2 to TRBJ2-2, with a weak D call TRBD2 (5 bases). The CDR3 protein is CASSPIRGSTGELFF. CDR3 bases: TGTGCCAGCAGCCCCATACGAGGGTCTACCGGGGAGCTGTTTTTT.